These 9 T cell receptor beta chains share one sample of origin, sequenced in a study of T cell responses to AZD1222 COVID-19 vaccine. Produced via immunoSEQ multiplex PCR; TCRdb's table is partial and in-frame only. This table holds fewer than 120,000 clones, about 94% found once. This specimen was peripheral blood, taken 28 days after the second AZD1222 dose. All receptors come from an adult who received the AZD1222 COVID-19 vaccine.

The chain couples TRBV11-2 to TRBJ2-5; D ambiguous. Looked up from germline, CDR1 is SGHAT and CDR2 is FQNNGV. Trimming removed 3 bases from V and 3 bases from J, with 8 bases in between. The CDR3 covers 13 residues. The CDR3 loop is CASSFGSKETQYF. CDR3 nucleotide sequence: TGTGCCAGCAGCTTCGGCAGCAAAGAGACCCAGTACTTC.

The DNA for the CDR3 is TGTGCCAGCAGACGAGGGGGTCCCTACACTGAAGCTTTCTTT. It encodes CASRRGGPYTEAFF. V gene TRBV3-1 (or the pseudogene TRBV3-2) combines with J gene TRBJ1-1; a possible D gene is TRBD1 (6 bases). The germline gives CDR1 LGHDT, CDR2 YNNKEL (reference sequence). Trimming stripped 6 bases from V and 3 bases from J, with 14 bases between. CDR3 length equals 14 residues.

The CDR3 loop reads CASSHGDGPGYGYTF. In DNA, the CDR3 is TGTGCCAGCAGCCACGGGGACGGGCCAGGGTATGGCTACACCTTC. The chain couples TRBV9 to TRBJ1-2, with D possibly TRBD1 on 5 matching bases. CDR3 length: 15 residues. CDR1 and CDR2 from the germline V gene are SGDLS and YYNGEE. The germline V and J ends were trimmed by 4 bases and 5 bases, with 18 bases remaining between them.

This rearrangement joins TRBV5-4 to TRBJ2-7; a possible D gene is TRBD2 (6 bases). The germline V gene has CDR1 SGHNT and CDR2 YYREEE (reference sequence). The V end was cut by 4 bases, the J end by 2 bases, with 10 bases between. The CDR3 covers 13 residues. CDR3 in DNA: TGTGCCAGCAGCGGCGGGGTAACCTACGAGCAGTACTTC. Translation gives CASSGGVTYEQYF.

The rearrangement joins TRBV25-1 to TRBJ1-1, with a weak D call TRBD1 (5 bases). This CDR3 is built from 17 residues. V was clipped by 0 bases and J by 2 bases, with 16 bases between them. Germline loops: CDR1 MGHDK, CDR2 SYGVNS. CDR3 in DNA: TGTGCCAGCAGTGAATATAAAGGGGCCGTCGGCAACACTGAAGCTTTCTTT. This sequence encodes CASSEYKGAVGNTEAFF.

This chain uses TRBV4-1 with TRBJ2-5; tentative D call: TRBD2 (6 bases). CDR1 and CDR2 (germline): MGHRA, YSYEKL. The V gene lost 4 bases and the J gene lost 4 bases, with 22 bases spanning the gap. This CDR3 has 17 amino acids. As DNA, the CDR3 is TGCGCCAGCAGCCCAAAGGGGAGCGGGTGGGGGGTAGAGACCCAGTACTTC. Its translation: CASSPKGSGWGVETQYF.

This chain uses TRBV5-1 with TRBJ1-4, with D tentatively TRBD1 (5 bases). Germline V lookup: CDR1 SGHRS, CDR2 YFSETQ. CDR3 length: 15 residues. V lost 3 bases, J lost 3 bases, and 12 bases lay in between. CDR3 protein: CASSSAGGANEKLFF. The DNA of the CDR3 is TGCGCCAGCAGCTCCGCTGGGGGGGCTAATGAAAAACTGTTTTTT.

The V gene is TRBV18, the J gene TRBJ1-3; tentative D call: TRBD1 (5 bases). Germline values: CDR1 KGHSH, CDR2 LQKENI. The CDR3 sequence is 16 residues long. Trimming pared 2 bases from V and 0 bases from J, leaving 11 bases between. Here the CDR3 reads CASSPTTVLSGNTIYF. In nucleotides, the CDR3 is TGTGCCAGCTCACCAACGACAGTCCTCTCTGGAAACACCATATATTTT.

The V call is TRBV6-2 or TRBV6-3, the J call TRBJ1-4; no clear D gene. Trimming took off 6 bases at V and 7 bases at J, with 12 bases between the two ends. This CDR3 has 13 amino acids. Germline V gives CDR1 MNHEY, CDR2 SVGEGT. CDR3 DNA: TGTGCCAGCAGCCTCCTTGAATCTGAAAAACTGTTTTTT. Translation: CASSLLESEKLFF.